This entry concerns a single T cell receptor (beta chain). The antigen it recognizes is unknown. This entry is derived from a study of monozygotic twins with inflammatory bowel disease (dated by TCRdb to the late 2010s). Regarding the study in general: The complete study included approximately 30 monozygotic twin pairs: 19 IBD-discordant Danish pairs and nine German pairs, of which four were IBD-concordant and five were IBD-discordant. Within discordant pairs, disease-associated traits were sought mainly by comparing IBD patients with their genetically identical healthy co-twins. Each individual had, on average, about 151 000 unique TCRalpha sequences and 181 000 unique TCRbeta sequences available for analysis. Overall study outcomes, separate from this receptor: Compared with healthy twins, IBD patients had fewer clonotypes in common with other individuals, a difference most pronounced in patients showing signs of disease activity. A decrease in TCRbeta repertoire diversity, as measured by inverse Simpson index, was observed in IBD patients compared with their healthy co-twins. Differing immunosuppressive treatments among patients may have added background noise and inter-individual variability to the repertoires. The results gave no support for a single strong signal or clonotype linked to IBD. Repertoire similarity did not differ between concordant and discordant twins, which could be due to limited statistical power. Distinction between different T cell subtypes could not be achieved in the analysis.

The germline V gene (reference sequence) yields DFQATT for CDR1 and SNEGSKA for CDR2. Taken from cysteine to phenylalanine, the CDR3 has 13 residues. No DNA sequence is on record. The library was made by 5' RACE. Preparation of each TCR library used approximately 3.5 ug of total RNA. For each sample, cDNA synthesis with SMARTScribe reverse transcriptase was split into eight separate reactions. Unique molecular identifiers containing a 6-nucleotide sample barcode were introduced through template switching during cDNA synthesis. TCRalpha and TCRbeta cDNA was amplified in two nested PCRs of about 17 and 10 cycles, and bead purification was carried out after each PCR. Before amplification, the cDNA was both treated with uracil DNA-glycosylase and purified with the QIAquick PCR purification kit. The second PCR added Illumina TruSeq-compatible adapters along with sample-specific barcodes. Library quality and concentration were checked on TapeStation and Qubit, and libraries were pooled at about 5 ng each. Sequencing of the pooled libraries was done on an Illumina HiSeq2500 single-index Rapid Run using custom sequencing primers and 2 x 100 bp reads. As for the authors' bioinformatics: MiGEC version 1.2.6 was used for UMI-based consensus assembly to correct PCR and sequencing errors. V(D)J alignment, clonotype assembly and CDR3 extraction were performed with MiXCR version 2.1.1. Normalisation of gene usage, clonotype sharing and MAIT/NKT TCR abundance was achieved by analysing the top 1000, 10 000 and 20 000 clonotypes per sample. Diversity was computed as the inverse Simpson index with the vegan R package after downsampling to 27 000 UMIs. Statistical testing used paired Mann-Whitney U tests on the discordant twin pairs and applied Benjamini-Hochberg correction for multiple testing. TCRdb reprocessed the reads into one record per CDR3 protein sequence, lacking DNA. In this record, the V and J calls reflect TCRdb's handling and not the investigators' own analysis. The table of this sample itemizes some 210,000 distinct CDR3 sequences. Of the sample, approximately 1.6% is held by the ten largest clones.

From each donor, a roughly 2.6 ml peripheral blood sample was collected into PAXgene tubes and stored at -80 degrees C. Without any T cell sorting, total RNA was extracted from whole blood using the PAXgene blood miRNA kit on an automated QIAcube. Peripheral blood from monozygotic twin pairs who were concordant or discordant for inflammatory bowel disease underwent deep TCRalpha and TCRbeta repertoire profiling using unique molecular barcoding. Smoking habits were recorded for all twin pairs, with individuals classified as current, former or never smokers. The TCR sequence derives from a human donor with ulcerative colitis or Crohn's disease, or a healthy co-twin of an affected twin (not recorded which). Sequencing was done on a sample of blood. The rearranged chain carries TRBV20-1 and TRBJ2-3; TCRdb gives TRBD1 as the D gene, but with no DNA this cannot be confirmed. The CDR3 here reads CSARVGGPDTQYF.